This is a list of T cell receptor beta chains from one sample in a study of CD8+ T cells in alopecia areata. Data came from immunoSEQ multiplex PCR; TCRdb stores just in-frame clones and leaves some out. The top ten clones hold around 5.7% of a sample with approximately 130,000 clones, around 60% of them seen once. Source: CD4+ T cells sorted from blood, taken at week 4, from a patient treated with tofacitinib. These receptors came from a human donor with alopecia areata. Both conserved end residues are part of each CDR3. The D gene is left open where the match is weak. For some rows the clone size is stated as once, few or many, or as a class when expanded; others skip it.

once	TRBV30	TRBJ1-1	NA	TGTGCCTGGAGTCGGCAACCGAACACTGAAGCTTTCTTT	CAWSRQPNTEAFF
NA	TRBV9	TRBJ1-2	NA	TGTGCCAGCAGCGTAGAGACGGATTATGGCTACACCTTC	CASSVETDYGYTF
NA	TRBV6-5	TRBJ2-4	TRBD2	TGTGCCAGCAGTTCCGTGACTAGCGGGCCGATAGGTTTC	CASSSVTSGPIGF
few	TRBV19	TRBJ2-6	NA	TGTGCCAGTAGTCGGGGCTCTGGGGCCAACGTCCTGACTTTC	CASSRGSGANVLTF
NA	TRBV7-2	TRBJ1-2	NA	TGTGCCAGCAGCGAGACAGGAGACTATGGCTACACCTTC	CASSETGDYGYTF
NA	TRBV2	TRBJ2-5	TRBD1	TGTGCCAGCACCACGGATCCGGGACAGGGAAGTGAGACCCAGTACTTC	CASTTDPGQGSETQYF
NA	TRBV4-1	TRBJ2-5	NA	TGCGCCAGCAGCCAGCCGGATCGGTACCAAGAGACCCAGTACTTC	CASSQPDRYQETQYF
few	TRBV30	TRBJ1-5	NA	TGTGCCTGGAGTGTATCTATGACGCAGCCCCAGCATTTT	CAWSVSMTQPQHF
NA	TRBV5-1	TRBJ2-5	NA	TGCGCCAGCAGCTTGAGGTCCGGGGACCAAGAGACCCAGTACTTC	CASSLRSGDQETQYF
few	TRBV9	TRBJ2-4	NA	TGTGCCAGCAGCCCGTGGGCGGGAGCCAAAAACATTCAGTACTTC	CASSPWAGAKNIQYF
NA	TRBV16	TRBJ1-2	NA	TGTGCCAGCAGCCAACGCCGTTATGGCTACACCTTC	CASSQRRYGYTF
once	TRBV30	TRBJ1-1	TRBD1	TGTGCCTGGAGTGCAGGGGGGGACACTGAAGCTTTCTTT	CAWSAGGDTEAFF
NA	TRBV7-2	TRBJ1-5	NA	TGTGCCAGCAGCTTAGATCACAGGGCGAATCAGCCCCAGCATTTT	CASSLDHRANQPQHF
NA	TRBV19	TRBJ2-7	TRBD1	TGTGCCACCTCCGACAGGGGCGGTACCTACGAGCAGTACTTC	CATSDRGGTYEQYF
NA	TRBV5-1	TRBJ2-1	TRBD2	TGCGCCAGCAGCTTCAAGGATAGACTAGCGGGCCATGAGCAGTTCTTC	CASSFKDRLAGHEQFF
NA	TRBV7-2	TRBJ2-3	TRBD1	TGTGCCAGCAGCTTAGTGGCAGGGGGTCGAGGTACGCAGTATTTT	CASSLVAGGRGTQYF
few	TRBV6-5	TRBJ1-1	TRBD1	TGTGCCAGCAGGGCGGGACAGGGTGGAACTGAAGCTTTCTTT	CASRAGQGGTEAFF
few	TRBV7-3	TRBJ2-5	TRBD1	TGTGCCAGCAGCTTAAAATCCGCCGGACAGGGAGAGACCCAGTACTTC	CASSLKSAGQGETQYF
NA	TRBV29-1	TRBJ2-7	NA	TGCAGCGTTGCTACAGCCTCCTACGAGCAGTACTTC	CSVATASYEQYF
NA	TRBV5-6	TRBJ2-7	NA	TGTGCCAGCAGTGTCCCCTGGGATCCACCAATCTACGAGCAGTACTTC	CASSVPWDPPIYEQYF
few	TRBV7-9	TRBJ2-2	TRBD2	TGTGCCAGCAGCCCAACGGGAGGGAACACCGGGGAGCTGTTTTTT	CASSPTGGNTGELFF
NA	TRBV4-1	TRBJ2-7	TRBD1	TGCGCCAGCAGCCAAGGGTTTTCGGGACAGATACCTTACGAGCAGTACTTC	CASSQGFSGQIPYEQYF
NA	TRBV28	TRBJ2-5	NA	TGTGCCAGCAGTCCCTCGGACAGAATAGAGACCCAGTACTTC	CASSPSDRIETQYF
NA	TRBV5-6	TRBJ2-3	TRBD1	TGTGCCAGCAGCCCGGACAGGGACACAGATACGCAGTATTTT	CASSPDRDTDTQYF
NA	TRBV18	TRBJ2-7	TRBD2	TGTGCCAGCTCAAGGACTAGCGGTTACGAGCAGTACTTC	CASSRTSGYEQYF
few	TRBV7-2	TRBJ2-7	NA	TGTGCCAGCAGCTTAGCGCTCAGGGGAAGCTCCTACGAGCAGTACTTC	CASSLALRGSSYEQYF
NA	TRBV25-1	TRBJ1-1	NA	TGTGCCAGCAGTGATACAGTGAACACTGAAGCTTTCTTT	CASSDTVNTEAFF
NA	TRBV29-1	TRBJ1-1	NA	TGCAGCGTTGGACAGGTCGGGGGAGGTAGAAGAGCTTTCTTT	CSVGQVGGGRRAFF
NA	TRBV4-1	TRBJ1-1	NA	TGCGCCAGCAGCCAAGTCCTTCAGGTTCGAGAGACTGAAGCTTTCTTT	CASSQVLQVRETEAFF
NA	TRBV4-1	TRBJ1-1	TRBD1	TGCGCCAGCAGCCAAGATGATTGGACAGGACACACTGAAGCTTTCTTT	CASSQDDWTGHTEAFF
NA	TRBV30	TRBJ2-7	NA	TGTGCCTGGAGTTCAGGGAGCTCCTACGAGCAGTACTTC	CAWSSGSSYEQYF
NA	TRBV5-6	TRBJ2-1	TRBD1	TGTGCCAGCAGCTTGGATGGCAGGGGGAGTGACAATGAGCAGTTCTTC	CASSLDGRGSDNEQFF
NA	TRBV9	TRBJ1-6	NA	TGTGCCAGCAGCGCCGACAGTTCCCTATATTCACCCCTCCACTTT	CASSADSSLYSPLHF
few	TRBV7-2	TRBJ2-5	NA	TGTGCCAGCAGCCCAAAGGTCGGGTCAGAGACCCAGTACTTC	CASSPKVGSETQYF
NA	TRBV6-1	TRBJ1-5	TRBD1	TGTGCCAGCACGGGACAGGGCAATCAGCCCCAGCATTTT	CASTGQGNQPQHF
NA	TRBV5-4	TRBJ2-1	TRBD1	TGTGCCAGCAGCTTCCGGACAGGGACCTACAATGAGCAGTTCTTC	CASSFRTGTYNEQFF
NA	TRBV30	TRBJ1-1	NA	TGTGCCTGGAACAGGGTGAACACTGAAGCTTTCTTT	CAWNRVNTEAFF
NA	TRBV4-3	TRBJ2-3	NA	TGCGCCAGCAGCCAGGGCCTCGGGACCCCAGATACGCAGTATTTT	CASSQGLGTPDTQYF
NA	TRBV5-1	TRBJ2-5	TRBD2	TGCGCCAGCCAGGGAAGCGGGAGCGGGGAGACCCAGTACTTC	CASQGSGSGETQYF
few	TRBV5-4	TRBJ2-2	TRBD2	TGTGCCAGCAGACCGGGACTAGCGGGAATCACCGGGGAGCTGTTTTTT	CASRPGLAGITGELFF
NA	TRBV4-1	TRBJ2-3	NA	TGCGCCAGCAGCCAAGATAACAGGGTGGGAGACACAGATACGCAGTATTTT	CASSQDNRVGDTDTQYF
NA	TRBV6-5	TRBJ1-6	NA	TGTGCCAGCACCAGGGACGGTGCGTCACCCCTCCACTTT	CASTRDGASPLHF
NA	TRBV15	TRBJ2-7	TRBD1	TGTGCCACCAGCAGACAGACAGGGTCCTACGAGCAGTACTTC	CATSRQTGSYEQYF
NA	TRBV5-1	TRBJ2-3	TRBD2	TGCGCCAGCAGTAGCGGGACCCCAGATACGCAGTATTTT	CASSSGTPDTQYF
few	TRBV7-9	TRBJ2-5	TRBD1	TGTGCCAGCAGCTTAGTCCAGGACAGGGGGCGAGAGACCCAGTACTTC	CASSLVQDRGRETQYF
NA	TRBV5-6	TRBJ2-5	NA	TGTGCCAGCAGCTTGGATCGGGGCCACCAAGAGACCCAGTACTTC	CASSLDRGHQETQYF
NA	TRBV19	TRBJ2-7	NA	TGTGCCAGTAGGAGAGAGGGGGACCCGCCTTACGAGCAGTACTTC	CASRREGDPPYEQYF
NA	TRBV6-4	TRBJ2-3	NA	TGTGCCAGCAGTGAGGGGCCGAGCACAGATACGCAGTATTTT	CASSEGPSTDTQYF
NA	TRBV4-2	TRBJ1-1	NA	TGTGCCAGCAGCCAAGAGGGGACATCATCAACTGAAGCTTTCTTT	CASSQEGTSSTEAFF
once	TRBV28	TRBJ2-7	TRBD1	TGTGCCAGCACCCGGGACAGGGAAAACAGGGTGCAGTACTTC	CASTRDRENRVQYF
NA	TRBV28	TRBJ2-3	NA	TGTGCCAGCAGTTTCGGGAAAAGCGTTACAGATACGCAGTATTTT	CASSFGKSVTDTQYF
NA	TRBV6-5	TRBJ1-1	NA	TGTGCCAGCATCTCCCAGTCGAACACTGAAGCTTTCTTT	CASISQSNTEAFF
NA	TRBV5-6	TRBJ2-1	NA	TGTGCCAGCAGCCTCTACAATGAGCAGTTCTTC	CASSLYNEQFF
NA	TRBV5-1	TRBJ1-2	TRBD1	TGCGCCAGCAGCACCGGACAGGGAGGATATGGCTACACCTTC	CASSTGQGGYGYTF